Presented here are 24 T cell receptor beta chains from one specimen sequenced in a study of blood T cell repertoires in COVID-19. Here immunoSEQ multiplex PCR was the method, and the copy in TCRdb shows in-frame clones only, minus some. The table has some 290,000 clones, 70% to 90% seen once. The sequenced material came from peripheral blood. These receptors came from a woman in her twenties or thirties with COVID-19, enrolled during active disease.

J is TRBJ2-1 and V is TRBV6-4, with D maybe TRBD2 (5 bases). Deletions cut 0 bases from V and 8 bases from J, with 11 bases between. CDR3 length: 14 amino acids. Germline V CDR1 and CDR2: MRHNA, SNTAGT. The CDR3 protein is CASSDSTSRDEQFF. The CDR3 DNA reads TGTGCCAGCAGTGACTCGACGTCGAGGGATGAGCAGTTCTTC.

The chain links TRBV19 to TRBJ1-5; D is perhaps TRBD1 (5 bases). With 3 bases removed from V and 0 bases from J, the gap between germline ends came to 6 bases. Germline V gives CDR1 LNHDA, CDR2 SQIVND (reference sequence). CDR3 length equals 14 residues. CDR3 region: CASSMGGSNQPQHF. CDR3 coding DNA: TGTGCCAGTAGTATGGGGGGTAGCAATCAGCCCCAGCATTTT.

The chain couples TRBV7-8 to TRBJ1-4; maybe TRBD1 (6 bases). Germline V gene lookup returns CDR1 SGHVS and CDR2 FQNEAQ. CDR3 size: 16 residues. V lost 2 bases, J lost 6 bases, and 16 bases lay in between. The CDR3 nucleotides are TGTGCCAGCAGCTTACTTCGGCACCAGGGGTATGAAAAACTGTTTTTT. Translating it yields CASSLLRHQGYEKLFF.

In its sample, this clone was seen a few times. The V and J genes are TRBV5-1 and TRBJ2-3, with TRBD2 matching 10 bases. The CDR3 sequence is 18 residues long. Germline values: CDR1 SGHRS, CDR2 YFSETQ. V was pared by 1 base and J by 1 base, with 9 bases of the junction left unmatched. This CDR3 is CASSLYQGGTSGTDTQYF. In DNA, the CDR3 is TGCGCCAGCAGCTTGTACCAGGGGGGGACTAGCGGCACAGATACGCAGTATTTT. The full variable domain, in which reference TRBV5-1 and TRBJ2-3 provide the parts outside the CDR3, is KAGVTQTPRYLIKTRGQQVTLSCSPISGHRSVSWYQQTPGQGLQFLFEYFSETQRNKGNFPGRFSGRQFSNSRSEMNVSTLELGDSALYLCASSLYQGGTSGTDTQYFGPGTRLTVL.

This chain links TRBV10-1 with TRBJ1-1, with a possible D match to TRBD1 (6 bases). V dropped 6 bases and J dropped 1 base, with 9 bases sitting between them. Germline CDR1 WNHNN, CDR2 SYGVQD (reference sequence). The CDR3 is 13 residues long. In DNA form, the CDR3 reads TGCGCCAGCAGACAGGGCACGAACACTGAAGCTTTCTTT. This sequence encodes CASRQGTNTEAFF.

The chain joins TRBV6-1 to TRBJ1-4; 7 bases match TRBD1. The germline gives CDR1 MNHNS, CDR2 SASEGT. The CDR3 runs to 17 residues. The V segment lost 1 base and the J segment 8 bases; nucleotides outside the gene matches: 13. This CDR3 is CASSEGWDSQNREKLFF. The CDR3 DNA is TGTGCCAGCAGTGAAGGTTGGGACAGTCAGAATCGGGAAAAACTGTTTTTT.

Concerning this clone itself: This sample includes further DNA sequences coding for the same CDR3. V usage is TRBV18 and J usage is TRBJ1-1, with 8 bases aligning to TRBD1. CDR1 and CDR2 from the germline V gene are KGHSH and LQKENI. V trimming: 3 bases; J trimming: 5 bases; junction bases outside the gene matches: 5. This CDR3 is built from 14 residues. CDR3 sequence reads: CASSPGQGGTEAFF. CDR3 nucleotides: TGTGCCAGCTCACCCGGACAGGGAGGGACTGAAGCTTTCTTT.

The chain recombines TRBV4-1 with TRBJ2-3; 11 bases agree with TRBD2. This CDR3 comprises 17 residues. V lost 3 bases, J lost 8 bases, and 13 bases stayed unmatched. CDR1 and CDR2 (germline): MGHRA, YSYEKL. CDR3: CASSQRVVVAGGVTQYF. The CDR3 DNA follows: TGCGCCAGCAGCCAGCGCGTTGTGGTAGCGGGGGGGGTTACGCAGTATTTT.

The rearrangement links TRBV5-8 to TRBJ2-7; D uncertain. This CDR3 region has 14 residues. Germline V lookup: CDR1 SGHTS, CDR2 YDEGEE. Between the trimmed V and J ends, which lost 4 bases and 2 bases, there was a span of 13 bases. The CDR3 coding sequence is TGTGCCAGCAGCCCCTCGACACGGACCTACGAGCAGTACTTC. This gives the protein CASSPSTRTYEQYF.

The gene calls are TRBV19 and TRBJ2-1; tentative D call: TRBD1 (7 bases). V was clipped by 4 bases and J by 2 bases, with 18 bases between them. The germline gives CDR1 LNHDA, CDR2 SQIVND (reference sequence). CDR3 length: 17 residues. The CDR3: CASSTTGRRITYNEQFF. CDR3 sequence (DNA): TGTGCCAGTAGTACGACAGGGAGGAGGATTACCTACAATGAGCAGTTCTTC.

The V and J genes are TRBV28 and TRBJ2-7, with D unresolved. The germline gives CDR1 MDHEN, CDR2 SYDVKM. Trimming stripped 3 bases from V and 2 bases from J, with 8 bases between. The CDR3 has 13 amino acids. CDR3 DNA sequence: TGTGCCAGCAGTTTGGGCCCAGCCTACGAGCAGTACTTC. Amino acid sequence: CASSLGPAYEQYF. Full variable domain (missing parts from reference TRBV28 and TRBJ2-7): DVKVTQSSRYLVKRTGEKVFLECVQDMDHENMFWYRQDPGLGLRLIYFSYDVKMKEKGDIPEGYSVSREKKERFSLILESASTNQTSMYLCASSLGPAYEQYFGPGTRLTVT.

The chain joins TRBV30 to TRBJ1-4, with D unresolved. CDR1 is GTSNPN, CDR2 SVGIG, per germline (reference sequence). The CDR3 sequence is 16 residues long. Trimming took off 0 bases at V and 5 bases at J, with 16 bases between the two ends. For the CDR3, the DNA is TGTGCCTGGAGTGTATTTACGAGGATACCAAATGAAAAACTGTTTTTT. As protein: CAWSVFTRIPNEKLFF.

V usage is TRBV18 and J usage is TRBJ2-6, with D possibly TRBD2 on 6 matching bases. Trimming left V 6 bases short and J 2 bases short, with 11 bases between. This CDR3 spans 15 amino acids. Per the germline V gene, CDR1 is KGHSH and CDR2 is LQKENI. The CDR3 spells CASSPGGAGANVLTF. CDR3 DNA sequence: TGTGCCAGCTCCCCCGGGGGTGCTGGGGCCAACGTCCTGACTTTC. Complete variable domain (other parts from reference TRBV18 and TRBJ2-6): NAGVMQNPRHLVRRRGQEARLRCSPMKGHSHVYWYRQLPEEGLKFMVYLQKENIIDESGMPKERFSAEFPKEGPSILRIQQVVRGDSAAYFCASSPGGAGANVLTFGAGSRLTVL.

The chain recombines TRBV30 with TRBJ1-2, with D hard to call. The V gene's germline CDR1 is GTSNPN and CDR2 SVGIG (reference sequence). The germline V and J ends were trimmed by 0 bases and 7 bases, with 21 bases remaining between them. The CDR3 has 16 amino acids. CDR3 region: CAWSVGEAYRTSGYTF. The CDR3, as DNA: TGTGCCTGGAGTGTAGGCGAAGCCTACAGAACTTCTGGCTACACCTTC.

This chain uses TRBV7-9 with TRBJ2-5; D unclear. This CDR3 comprises 14 residues. In germline, CDR1 is SEHNR, CDR2 FQNEAQ (reference sequence). V was trimmed by 6 bases and J by 5 bases, leaving 16 bases between them. CDR3 loop: CASRGGMSAETQYF. CDR3 in DNA: TGTGCCAGCAGGGGTGGTATGAGCGCGGAGACCCAGTACTTC.

This clone was seen a few times. The chain recombines TRBV5-1 with TRBJ2-7, with D possibly matching TRBD1 (5 bases). Germline V gene lookup returns CDR1 SGHRS and CDR2 YFSETQ. This CDR3 has 11 residues. The V end was cut by 4 bases, the J end by 6 bases, with 8 bases between. This chain's CDR3 is CASSQGIEQYF. CDR3 in DNA: TGCGCCAGCAGCCAGGGTATCGAGCAGTACTTC.

This clone appeared a single time. The CDR3: CASSGQGLANTGELFF. The CDR3 DNA sequence: TGTGCCAGCAGTGGACAGGGACTAGCGAACACCGGGGAGCTGTTTTTT. The chain is built from TRBV6-1 and TRBJ2-2; tentatively, D is TRBD2 (8 bases). V was trimmed by 4 bases and J by 0 bases, leaving 12 bases between them. CDR1 and CDR2 from the germline V gene are MNHNS and SASEGT. This CDR3 spans 16 amino acids.

The rearrangement links TRBV19 to TRBJ2-3, with 11 positions matching TRBD2. CDR1 LNHDA and CDR2 SQIVND come from the germline V gene (reference sequence). The V and J ends lost 10 bases and 1 base, in that order; junction bases with no gene match: 4. The CDR3 length is 14 residues. The CDR3, as DNA: TGTGCCACCGCTAGCGGGGGGCGCACAGATACGCAGTATTTT. It codes for CATASGGRTDTQYF. Together with reference TRBV19 and TRBJ2-3, the CDR3 gives the full variable domain: DGGITQSPKYLFRKEGQNVTLSCEQNLNHDAMYWYRQDPGQGLRLIYYSQIVNDFQKGDIAEGYSVSREKKESFPLTVTSAQKNPTAFYLCATASGGRTDTQYFGPGTRLTVL.

This clone showed up just a few times. The chain employs TRBV4-2 and TRBJ1-6; D is possibly TRBD1 (5 bases). Germline V gene sequence: CDR1 LGHNA, CDR2 YNFKEQ. Trimming left V 3 bases short and J 10 bases short, with 10 bases between. This CDR3 comprises 13 residues. CDR3 sequence (DNA): TGTGCCAGCAGCCAGCGGGGCGAGTCACCCCTCCACTTT. Protein: CASSQRGESPLHF.

Regarding this clone: Other DNA sequences within the sample encode an identical CDR3. The V call is TRBV18, the J call TRBJ2-7, with TRBD1 matching over 9 bases. This CDR3 comprises 15 residues. Looked up from germline, CDR1 is KGHSH and CDR2 is LQKENI. The V segment lost 3 bases and the J segment 0 bases; nucleotides outside the gene matches: 3. The CDR3 reads CASSPGQGSSYEQYF. The CDR3 DNA follows: TGTGCCAGCTCACCCGGACAGGGGAGCTCCTACGAGCAGTACTTC.

This chain connects TRBV11-3 to TRBJ2-3; D not resolved. This CDR3 is built from 13 residues. Germline values: CDR1 SGHNT, CDR2 YENEEA. Trimming shortened V by 3 bases and J by 2 bases, and 6 bases separated the two germline ends. The CDR3 region has the DNA TGTGCCAGCAGCTTTCTTTCCACAGATACGCAGTATTTT. Translation gives CASSFLSTDTQYF.

The chain is built from TRBV29-1 and TRBJ1-4; no definite D call. The V end lost 3 bases, the J end lost 0 bases, and 5 bases lay between the germline ends. Germline V gene sequence: CDR1 SQVTM, CDR2 ANQGSEA. The CDR3 covers 13 residues. The CDR3 spells CSVEPATNEKLFF. Here the CDR3 DNA reads TGCAGCGTTGAGCCAGCAACTAATGAAAAACTGTTTTTT.

The chain employs TRBV3-1 (or the pseudogene TRBV3-2) and TRBJ2-5; 9 bases agree with TRBD2. V was pared by 2 bases and J by 4 bases, with 17 bases of the junction left unmatched. The CDR3 spans 19 residues. The germline CDR1 and CDR2 sequences are LGHDT and YNNKEL (reference sequence). In DNA form, the CDR3 reads TGTGCCAGCAGCCAAACAATGCGGGGGGGCTTTCGAATTGCAGAGACCCAGTACTTC. Protein product: CASSQTMRGGFRIAETQYF.

The V and J genes are TRBV7-9 and TRBJ2-5; 7 bases align to TRBD1. Germline CDR1 and CDR2: SEHNR and FQNEAQ (reference sequence). The CDR3 covers 13 residues. Trimming removed 5 bases from V and 5 bases from J; junction bases left unmatched: 5. CDR3 sequence: CASSPTGVETQYF. CDR3 nucleotide sequence: TGTGCCAGCAGCCCAACAGGGGTGGAGACCCAGTACTTC.